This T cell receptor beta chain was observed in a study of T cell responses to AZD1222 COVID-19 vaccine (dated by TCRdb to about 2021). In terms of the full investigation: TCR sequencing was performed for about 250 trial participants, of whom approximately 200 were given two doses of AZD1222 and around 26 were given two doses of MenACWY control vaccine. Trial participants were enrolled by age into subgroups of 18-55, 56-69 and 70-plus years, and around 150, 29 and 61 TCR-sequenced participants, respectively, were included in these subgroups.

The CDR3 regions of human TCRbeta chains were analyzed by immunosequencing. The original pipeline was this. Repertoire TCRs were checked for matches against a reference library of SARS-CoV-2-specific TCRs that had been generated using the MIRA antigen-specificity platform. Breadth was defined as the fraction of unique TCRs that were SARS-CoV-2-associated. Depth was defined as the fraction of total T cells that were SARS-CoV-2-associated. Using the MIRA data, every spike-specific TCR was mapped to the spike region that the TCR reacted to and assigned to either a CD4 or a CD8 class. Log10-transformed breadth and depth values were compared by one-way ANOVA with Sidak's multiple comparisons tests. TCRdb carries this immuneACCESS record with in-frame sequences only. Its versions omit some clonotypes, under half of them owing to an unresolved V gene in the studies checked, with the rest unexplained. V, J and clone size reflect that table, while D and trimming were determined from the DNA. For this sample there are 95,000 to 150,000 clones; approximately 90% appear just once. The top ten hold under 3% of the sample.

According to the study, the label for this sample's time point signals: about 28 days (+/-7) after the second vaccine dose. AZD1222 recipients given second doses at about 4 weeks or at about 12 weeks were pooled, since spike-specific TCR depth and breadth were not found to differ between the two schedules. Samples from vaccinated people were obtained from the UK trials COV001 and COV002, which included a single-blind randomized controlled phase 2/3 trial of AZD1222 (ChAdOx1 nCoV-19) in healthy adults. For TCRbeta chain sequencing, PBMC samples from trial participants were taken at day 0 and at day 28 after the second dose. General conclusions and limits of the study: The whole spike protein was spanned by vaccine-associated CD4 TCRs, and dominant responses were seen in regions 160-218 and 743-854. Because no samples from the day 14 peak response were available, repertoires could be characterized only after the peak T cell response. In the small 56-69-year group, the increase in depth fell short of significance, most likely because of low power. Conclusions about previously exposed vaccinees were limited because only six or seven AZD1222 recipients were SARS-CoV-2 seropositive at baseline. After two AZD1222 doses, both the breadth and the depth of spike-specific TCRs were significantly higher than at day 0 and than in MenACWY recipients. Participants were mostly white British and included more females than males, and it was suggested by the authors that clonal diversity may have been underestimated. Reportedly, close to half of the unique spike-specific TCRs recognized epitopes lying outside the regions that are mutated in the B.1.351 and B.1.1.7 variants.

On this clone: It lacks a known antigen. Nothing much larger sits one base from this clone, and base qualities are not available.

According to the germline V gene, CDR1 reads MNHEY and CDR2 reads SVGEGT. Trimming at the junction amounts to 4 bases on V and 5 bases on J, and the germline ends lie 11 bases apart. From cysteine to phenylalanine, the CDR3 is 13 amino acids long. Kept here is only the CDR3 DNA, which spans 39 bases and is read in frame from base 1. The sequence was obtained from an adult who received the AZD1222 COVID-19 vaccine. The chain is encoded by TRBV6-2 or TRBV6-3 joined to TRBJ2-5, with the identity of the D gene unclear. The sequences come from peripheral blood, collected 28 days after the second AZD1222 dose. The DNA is TGTGCCAGCAGTTTGCCCCTGGGGGAGACCCAGTACTTC. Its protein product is CASSLPLGETQYF.